A selection of T cell receptor beta chains follows, all from one sample in a study of PD-1 blockade in classical Hodgkin lymphoma. Profiling relied on immunoSEQ multiplex PCR, and the TCRdb table lists in-frame clones only, not all of them. The data contain 20,000 to 30,000 clones, about 90% of them singletons. The sample was CD4+ T cells from blood. These receptors all stem from a human donor with classical Hodgkin lymphoma. CDR3s include the opening cysteine and the closing phenylalanine or tryptophan. D genes are given only for firm matches. Size is omitted from some rows. Given values are once, few, many or a class for expanded clones.

D gene	clone size	J gene	V gene	CDR3 DNA	CDR3 protein
TRBD1	.	TRBJ1-3	TRBV19	TGTGCCAGTAGTATGGACAGGACCAGCTCTGGAAACACCATATATTTT	CASSMDRTSSGNTIYF
TRBD1	.	TRBJ1-4	TRBV4-3	TGCGCCAGCAGCCTCAGGACAGGGGGCGATGAAAAACTGTTTTTT	CASSLRTGGDEKLFF
.	.	TRBJ1-2	TRBV14	TGTGCCAGCAGCCAGGAAGAAACAAGGTGGTATGGCTACACCTTC	CASSQEETRWYGYTF
.	once	TRBJ1-2	TRBV30	TGTGCCTGGAGCCCACTGTTTAGGGGAAGCTATGGCTACACCTTC	CAWSPLFRGSYGYTF
.	.	TRBJ2-3	TRBV7-2	TGTGCCAGCAGCTTACGCCGGGACACCGGCACAGATACGCAGTATTTT	CASSLRRDTGTDTQYF
TRBD2	.	TRBJ2-1	TRBV2	TGTGCCAGCTCGAGGGGCGGGGGGGCCAACAATGAGCAGTTCTTC	CASSRGGGANNEQFF
.	.	TRBJ2-5	TRBV10-3	TGTGCCATCAGTGAGTTATTATCTGAGGGCGAGACCCAGTACTTC	CAISELLSEGETQYF
.	.	TRBJ2-3	TRBV4-1	TGCGCCAGCAGCATAAGGCCGGGGGGCACAGATACGCAGTATTTT	CASSIRPGGTDTQYF
.	.	TRBJ1-2	TRBV6-6	TGTGCCAGCAGTTACTCCGGCAGGGACTATGGCTACACCTTC	CASSYSGRDYGYTF
.	.	TRBJ2-5	TRBV12-5	TGTGCTAGTGGTCTCCGCAGGGGAACTCAGTACTTC	CASGLRRGTQYF
TRBD1	.	TRBJ2-4	TRBV5-1	TGCGCCAGCAGCTTGGTGATGGGGACAGGGGGCAAAAACATTCAGTACTTC	CASSLVMGTGGKNIQYF
TRBD1	.	TRBJ1-1	TRBV29-1	TGCAGCGTTGAAGGGACCCAGGGGGCTGAAGCTTTCTTT	CSVEGTQGAEAFF
.	few	TRBJ1-6	TRBV2	TGTGCCAGCAGGGACAGCTCCTATAATTCACCCCTCCACTTT	CASRDSSYNSPLHF
.	.	TRBJ1-1	TRBV6-5	TGTGCCAGCGGGCTGGCAGGGCTGGACACTGAAGCTTTCTTT	CASGLAGLDTEAFF
.	.	TRBJ2-3	TRBV10-3	TGTGCCATCAGTGACCTAGTAGGGGCCACAGATACGCAGTATTTT	CAISDLVGATDTQYF
.	.	TRBJ2-7	TRBV5-1	TGCGCCAGCAGCTTGGGACAGGTCAGCGAGCAGTACTTC	CASSLGQVSEQYF
TRBD1	.	TRBJ2-7	TRBV7-2	TGTGCCAGCAGCTTAGTAATCTCAGGGGGAGAGCAGTACTTC	CASSLVISGGEQYF
TRBD1	.	TRBJ1-1	TRBV5-1	TGCGCCAGCAGCTTGCGGGACAGTACGAACACTGAAGCTTTCTTT	CASSLRDSTNTEAFF
.	.	TRBJ1-1	TRBV7-8	TGTGCCAGCAGCTCACCCCCCACGACGTCTGAAGCTTTCTTT	CASSSPPTTSEAFF
TRBD1	.	TRBJ1-2	TRBV9	TGTGCCAGCAGCCCCGGACAGGGTTGGGGTGGCTACACCTTC	CASSPGQGWGGYTF
.	.	TRBJ2-5	TRBV5-1	TGCGCCAGCAGCAGAGAGTACCAAGAGACCCAGTACTTC	CASSREYQETQYF
.	.	TRBJ2-7	TRBV13	TGTGCCAGCAGCCCCCGACCCGGGACGGGCTACGAGCAGTACTTC	CASSPRPGTGYEQYF
TRBD1	.	TRBJ1-6	TRBV28	TGTGCCAGCAGTTTGTGGGAGGGACAGGGGGCGCATTCACCCCTCCACTTT	CASSLWEGQGAHSPLHF
.	once	TRBJ2-2	TRBV5-1	TGCGCCAGCAGCTTCCAGCAGGCGAACACCGGGGAGCTGTTTTTT	CASSFQQANTGELFF
TRBD2	.	TRBJ2-5	TRBV7-2	TGTGCCACCGCGCCGGGGGGGAACGAAGAGACCCAGTACTTC	CATAPGGNEETQYF
.	.	TRBJ2-7	TRBV27	TGTGCCAGCAGTTTTCGGGGCCCCTACGAGCAGTACTTC	CASSFRGPYEQYF
.	once	TRBJ2-2	TRBV5-1	TGCGCCAGCAGCTTGGTGTCGGGCTGGAACACCGGGGAGCTGTTTTTT	CASSLVSGWNTGELFF
TRBD1	.	TRBJ2-2	TRBV6-1	TGTGCCAGTAAGAGGGACAGCACCACCGGGGAGCTGTTTTTT	CASKRDSTTGELFF
.	.	TRBJ2-3	TRBV7-2	TGTGCCAGCAGCCCGCAGAGTTTTGGAGATACGCAGTATTTT	CASSPQSFGDTQYF
TRBD1	.	TRBJ1-2	TRBV7-2	TGTGCCAGCAGCTTAGCGGCCACAGGGGCTAACTATGGCTACACCTTC	CASSLAATGANYGYTF
TRBD1	.	TRBJ2-5	TRBV19	TGTGCCAGTAGTATAGATAGGGGGCCTCAGTACTTC	CASSIDRGPQYF
TRBD2	.	TRBJ2-3	TRBV5-1	TGCGCCAGCAGCCCCCCGAGCGGGGGGGGCACAGATACGCAGTATTTT	CASSPPSGGGTDTQYF
TRBD2	.	TRBJ2-1	TRBV5-1	TGCGCCAGTTGGCGGGGACTAGCGGGGGCGGCCCCCTACAATGAGCAGTTCTTC	CASWRGLAGAAPYNEQFF
TRBD1	.	TRBJ1-2	TRBV7-9	TGTGCCAGCAGCCCCCCCAGGGGGACTAACTATGGCTACACCTTC	CASSPPRGTNYGYTF
.	few	TRBJ1-1	TRBV18	TGTGCCAGCTCACCACAGGGAACCAGCACTGAAGCTTTCTTT	CASSPQGTSTEAFF
.	.	TRBJ1-1	TRBV19	TGTGCCAGAGCCAACGGGCAGGATAAAATGAACACTGAAGCTTTCTTT	CARANGQDKMNTEAFF
.	.	TRBJ2-6	TRBV27	TGTGCCAGCAGTCCTCTTTCTGGGGCCAACGTCCTGACTTTC	CASSPLSGANVLTF
TRBD1	.	TRBJ1-2	TRBV18	TGTGCCAGCTCACCCGGACAGGGAGGGGGCTACACCTTC	CASSPGQGGGYTF
.	.	TRBJ2-2	TRBV9	TGTGCCAGCAGCGTCGGCGGGGGCGTTACGAACACCGGGGAGCTGTTTTTT	CASSVGGGVTNTGELFF
.	.	TRBJ1-5	TRBV19	TGTGCCAGTAGTACCCCCATGGGGGCTGGGTACCAGCCCCAGCATTTT	CASSTPMGAGYQPQHF
.	.	TRBJ1-2	TRBV28	TGTGCCAGCAGCTCCCTGGGGATTACTAACTATGGCTACACCTTC	CASSSLGITNYGYTF
.	.	TRBJ2-1	TRBV6-1	TGTGCCAGCAGTGGCGGACTGCGGGCATACAATGAGCAGTTCTTC	CASSGGLRAYNEQFF
.	.	TRBJ1-3	TRBV29-1	TGCAGCGGTGGGGGAGGAAACACCATATATTTT	CSGGGGNTIYF
.	.	TRBJ1-5	TRBV7-8	TGTGCCAGCAGCTTAGCGCAGGATCAGCCCCAGCATTTT	CASSLAQDQPQHF
.	.	TRBJ2-1	TRBV4-3	TGCGCCAGCAGCCAAGACCCCGGGACAAACTCCTACAATGAGCAGTTCTTC	CASSQDPGTNSYNEQFF
.	.	TRBJ1-2	TRBV7-9	TGTGCCAGCAGCTTAGGCGGACAACCCTATGGCTACACCTTC	CASSLGGQPYGYTF
.	few	TRBJ1-5	TRBV5-1	TGCGCCAGCAGCTCCATGCCCGATCAGCCCCAGCATTTT	CASSSMPDQPQHF
.	.	TRBJ1-1	TRBV6-5	TGTGCCAGCAGCCTTTCGAGGGGGACGGGTGAAGCTTTCTTT	CASSLSRGTGEAFF
TRBD2	.	TRBJ2-7	TRBV5-8	TGTGCCAGCAGCGACTATGGACTAGCCGACTACGAGCAGTACTTC	CASSDYGLADYEQYF
TRBD1	once	TRBJ1-6	TRBV5-4	TGTGCCAGCAGCTTGGCCGGAGGACAGGTAAATTCACCCCTCCACTTT	CASSLAGGQVNSPLHF
.	.	TRBJ2-7	TRBV5-4	TGTGCCAGCAGCTTGGCGTGGGGAGGGGGCTACGAGCAGTACTTC	CASSLAWGGGYEQYF
TRBD2	.	TRBJ2-7	TRBV5-1	TGCGCCAGCAGCCCGACTAGCTTTTACGAGCAGTACTTC	CASSPTSFYEQYF
.	.	TRBJ1-4	TRBV18	TGTGCCAGCTCACCAAGACCCCCTGCAACTAATGAAAAACTGTTTTTT	CASSPRPPATNEKLFF
TRBD1	.	TRBJ2-2	TRBV18	TGTGCCAGCTCACCAAGACAGGGGGTCAACACCGGGGAGCTGTTTTTT	CASSPRQGVNTGELFF
TRBD2	.	TRBJ2-5	TRBV11-2	TGTGCCAGCAGCCTGCAGGCTAGCGGGGAAAAAGAGACCCAGTACTTC	CASSLQASGEKETQYF